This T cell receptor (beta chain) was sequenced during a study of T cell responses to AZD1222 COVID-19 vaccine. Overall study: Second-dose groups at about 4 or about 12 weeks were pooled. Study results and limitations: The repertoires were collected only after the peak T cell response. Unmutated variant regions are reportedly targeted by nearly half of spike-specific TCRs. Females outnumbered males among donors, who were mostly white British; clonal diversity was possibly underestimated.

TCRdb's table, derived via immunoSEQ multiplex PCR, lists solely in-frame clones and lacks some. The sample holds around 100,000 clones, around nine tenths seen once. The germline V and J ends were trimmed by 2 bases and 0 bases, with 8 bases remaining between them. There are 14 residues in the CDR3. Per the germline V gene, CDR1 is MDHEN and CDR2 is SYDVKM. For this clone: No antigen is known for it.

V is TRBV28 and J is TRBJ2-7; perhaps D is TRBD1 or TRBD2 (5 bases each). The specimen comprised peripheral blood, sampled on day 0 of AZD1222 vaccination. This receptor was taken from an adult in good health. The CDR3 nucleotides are TGTGCCAGCAGTTTAACAGGAGGCTCCTACGAGCAGTACTTC. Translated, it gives CASSLTGGSYEQYF.